This T cell receptor (beta chain) was captured in a study of T cell responses to AZD1222 COVID-19 vaccine. Trimming left V 0 bases short and J 3 bases short, with 15 bases between. This CDR3 spans 16 amino acids. Germline V gene data show CDR1 as MNHNS and CDR2 as SASEGT. General observations from the study: Repertoire collection took place solely once the T cell response had peaked. White British ancestry dominated among donors, who included more females, and clonal diversity was possibly underestimated.

Notes on this clone: Its specificity is unknown.

Doses given second, at about 4 or about 12 weeks, were pooled. Sequencing used immunoSEQ multiplex PCR; TCRdb keeps in-frame clones, though not all of them. The table has around 44,000 clones, 70% to 90% seen once. The source was peripheral blood, collected 28 days after the second AZD1222 dose. The rearrangement joins TRBV6-1 to TRBJ2-7; D call uncertain. The sequence was obtained from an adult who received the AZD1222 COVID-19 vaccine. As DNA, the CDR3 is TGTGCCAGCAGTGAAGCGGGCACCTCGTCTGGCTACGAGCAGTACTTC. It encodes CASSEAGTSSGYEQYF.